This is a list of T cell receptor beta chains from one sample in a study of blood T cell repertoires in COVID-19. The table came from immunoSEQ multiplex PCR; TCRdb's copy has only in-frame clones and leaves some out. This sample has about 190,000 clones; under 90% occur once, and the top ten carry less than 20%. Material: peripheral blood. Every receptor here comes from a human donor in a cohort sampled during active COVID-19. Both conserved end residues are part of each CDR3. A D gene is named only where the DNA matches it firmly. The size of a clone is reported for some rows only, either as once, few or many, or as a class for expanded clones.

V gene: TRBV18; J gene: TRBJ2-1; D gene: TRBD2; clone size: -; CDR3 protein: CASSGTSGRANEQFF; CDR3 DNA: TGTGCCAGCTCAGGGACTAGCGGGAGGGCCAATGAGCAGTTCTTC
V gene: TRBV6-5; J gene: TRBJ2-3; D gene: -; clone size: -; CDR3 protein: CASSSDGDTQYF; CDR3 DNA: TGTGCCAGCAGTAGCGATGGAGATACGCAGTATTTT
V gene: TRBV6-1; J gene: TRBJ2-6; D gene: -; clone size: -; CDR3 protein: CASSEGPRGLAGANVLTF; CDR3 DNA: TGTGCCAGCAGTGAAGGTCCCAGAGGATTAGCTGGGGCCAACGTCCTGACTTTC
V gene: TRBV5-1; J gene: TRBJ1-1; D gene: -; clone size: -; CDR3 protein: CASSERQPLQAFF; CDR3 DNA: TGCGCCAGCAGCGAGAGACAGCCTCTACAAGCTTTCTTT
V gene: TRBV29-1; J gene: TRBJ1-2; D gene: TRBD1; clone size: -; CDR3 protein: CSVNPGTVYTF; CDR3 DNA: TGCAGCGTTAACCCCGGGACAGTCTACACCTTC
V gene: TRBV7-9; J gene: TRBJ2-3; D gene: -; clone size: -; CDR3 protein: CASSLVYTDTQYF; CDR3 DNA: TGTGCCAGCAGCTTAGTGTACACAGATACGCAGTATTTT
V gene: TRBV5-1; J gene: TRBJ1-5; D gene: -; clone size: -; CDR3 protein: CASSLGGGNQPQHF; CDR3 DNA: TGCGCCAGCAGCTTGGGGGGGGGCAATCAGCCCCAGCATTTT
V gene: TRBV30; J gene: TRBJ2-5; D gene: TRBD1; clone size: -; CDR3 protein: CAWSRDSQETQYF; CDR3 DNA: TGTGCCTGGTCCCGGGACAGCCAAGAGACCCAGTACTTC
V gene: TRBV11-2; J gene: TRBJ1-4; D gene: -; clone size: -; CDR3 protein: CASSLDPQGWEKLFF; CDR3 DNA: TGTGCCAGCAGCTTAGACCCACAGGGTTGGGAAAAACTGTTTTTT
V gene: TRBV2; J gene: TRBJ2-3; D gene: -; clone size: -; CDR3 protein: CASGGTRTDTQYF; CDR3 DNA: TGTGCCAGCGGGGGGACCCGCACAGATACGCAGTATTTT
V gene: TRBV4-1; J gene: TRBJ2-5; D gene: -; clone size: -; CDR3 protein: CASSRQTPETQYF; CDR3 DNA: TGCGCCAGCAGTCGACAGACCCCAGAGACCCAGTACTTC
V gene: TRBV24-1; J gene: TRBJ2-1; D gene: TRBD2; clone size: -; CDR3 protein: CATGGGNPGNEQFF; CDR3 DNA: TGTGCCACCGGGGGAGGGAATCCCGGCAATGAGCAGTTCTTC
V gene: TRBV7-9; J gene: TRBJ1-2; D gene: TRBD1; clone size: -; CDR3 protein: CASTEQDRDHYGYTF; CDR3 DNA: TGTGCCAGCACAGAGCAGGACAGGGACCACTATGGCTACACCTTC
V gene: TRBV18; J gene: TRBJ2-3; D gene: -; clone size: -; CDR3 protein: CASSPRQGGDTQYF; CDR3 DNA: TGTGCCAGCTCACCAAGGCAGGGGGGAGATACGCAGTATTTT
V gene: TRBV2; J gene: TRBJ1-2; D gene: -; clone size: -; CDR3 protein: CARGSLGGGYYGYTF; CDR3 DNA: TGTGCCAGGGGGAGCTTGGGTGGGGGCTACTATGGCTACACCTTC
V gene: TRBV6-5; J gene: TRBJ2-3; D gene: TRBD2; clone size: -; CDR3 protein: CASRTSGRMGTQYF; CDR3 DNA: TGTGCCAGCAGGACTAGCGGAAGGATGGGGACGCAGTATTTT
V gene: TRBV19; J gene: TRBJ2-5; D gene: TRBD2; clone size: -; CDR3 protein: CASAPGLAVQETQYF; CDR3 DNA: TGTGCCAGCGCCCCGGGACTAGCGGTTCAAGAGACCCAGTACTTC
V gene: TRBV7-2; J gene: TRBJ2-5; D gene: -; clone size: -; CDR3 protein: CASRSLGSGETQYF; CDR3 DNA: TGTGCCAGCAGGTCCTTGGGGTCGGGGGAGACCCAGTACTTC
V gene: TRBV12-3/TRBV12-4; J gene: TRBJ1-2; D gene: TRBD1; clone size: -; CDR3 protein: CASSLDRRYGYTF; CDR3 DNA: TGTGCCAGCAGTTTGGACAGGCGCTATGGCTACACCTTC
V gene: TRBV11-2; J gene: TRBJ2-1; D gene: -; clone size: -; CDR3 protein: CASSFLARNEQFF; CDR3 DNA: TGTGCCAGCAGCTTTCTTGCTAGGAATGAGCAGTTCTTC
V gene: TRBV5-4; J gene: TRBJ1-6; D gene: TRBD1; clone size: -; CDR3 protein: CASSRTGEAPSGSPLHF; CDR3 DNA: TGTGCCAGCAGTCGAACAGGGGAGGCCCCCTCTGGTTCACCCCTCCACTTT
V gene: TRBV6-1; J gene: TRBJ1-6; D gene: -; clone size: -; CDR3 protein: CASSEYRGLTNSPLHF; CDR3 DNA: TGTGCCAGCAGTGAATATAGGGGACTGACAAATTCACCCCTCCACTTT
V gene: TRBV7-2; J gene: TRBJ1-5; D gene: -; clone size: -; CDR3 protein: CASSLVAQVGQPQHF; CDR3 DNA: TGTGCCAGCAGCTTAGTGGCACAGGTTGGCCAGCCCCAGCATTTT
V gene: TRBV5-1; J gene: TRBJ2-3; D gene: -; clone size: few; CDR3 protein: CASSFLGGRQGKGSDTQYF; CDR3 DNA: TGCGCCAGCAGCTTCCTCGGGGGGCGACAGGGGAAGGGCTCAGATACGCAGTATTTT
V gene: TRBV3-1/TRBV3-2; J gene: TRBJ2-3; D gene: -; clone size: -; CDR3 protein: CASSQGLPPDTQYF; CDR3 DNA: TGTGCCAGCAGCCAAGGGCTCCCCCCAGATACGCAGTATTTT
V gene: TRBV5-5; J gene: TRBJ2-1; D gene: -; clone size: -; CDR3 protein: CASSYRTNYNEQFF; CDR3 DNA: TGTGCCAGCAGCTATCGGACAAACTACAATGAGCAGTTCTTC
V gene: TRBV6-4; J gene: TRBJ1-2; D gene: TRBD1; clone size: -; CDR3 protein: CASSQFQGDTGGYTF; CDR3 DNA: TGTGCCAGCAGTCAATTCCAGGGGGACACGGGAGGCTACACCTTC